Shown below are 10 T cell receptor beta chains from a single sample sequenced in a study of cytomegalovirus exposure and HLA in healthy donors. Clones were sequenced by immunoSEQ multiplex PCR, and TCRdb holds only the in-frame ones, with some missing. The data hold more than 140,000 clones, with roughly 91% observed a single time. Sequenced input: PBMCs. The receptors were gathered from a woman aged 18-29 years in good health and CMV-seropositive.

This rearrangement joins TRBV7-6 to TRBJ2-1, with 11 bases identical to TRBD2. CDR1 SGHVS and CDR2 FNYEAQ come from the germline V gene. V lost 2 bases to trimming and J lost 3 bases; unmatched junction nucleotides: 3. The CDR3 is 16 amino acids. The DNA of the CDR3 is TGTGCCAGCAGCTTAAGACTAGCGGGAATCTACAATGAGCAGTTCTTC. It translates to CASSLRLAGIYNEQFF.

This chain joins TRBV4-1 and TRBJ2-3; D is ambiguous. Looked up from germline, CDR1 is MGHRA and CDR2 is YSYEKL. V gave up 8 bases and J gave up 7 bases, with 13 bases separating them. This CDR3 contains 12 residues. The CDR3: CASGPLVNTQYF. The CDR3 bases are TGCGCCAGCGGGCCTTTGGTAAATACGCAGTATTTT.

The chain recombines TRBV28 with TRBJ1-1; D is ambiguous. The germline CDR1 and CDR2 sequences are MDHEN and SYDVKM. This CDR3 region has 12 residues. The germline V and J ends were trimmed by 7 bases and 4 bases, with 10 bases remaining between them. CDR3 sequence reads: CASTTKSTEAFF. In DNA, the CDR3 is TGTGCCAGCACCACGAAGAGCACTGAAGCTTTCTTT.

The chain joins TRBV4-3 to TRBJ1-4; D is uncertain. CDR1 is LGHNA, CDR2 YSLEER, per germline. Deletions cut 1 base from V and 10 bases from J, with 10 bases between. The length of the CDR3 is 13 residues. The CDR3 loop reads CASSQGSAGKLFF. The CDR3 DNA reads TGCGCCAGCAGCCAAGGGTCCGCCGGAAAACTGTTTTTT.

The chain employs TRBV28 and TRBJ2-3, with 9 bases lining up with TRBD2. Germline-derived CDR1 and CDR2 are MDHEN and SYDVKM. Trimming cost V 5 bases and J 5 bases; bases outside gene matches: 11. This CDR3 region has 16 residues. The CDR3 region has the DNA TGTGCCAGCAGTGTAGGAGTAGCGGGAGTTTTAGATACGCAGTATTTT. Residues: CASSVGVAGVLDTQYF. Full variable domain (outside the CDR3, taken from reference TRBV28 and TRBJ2-3): DVKVTQSSRYLVKRTGEKVFLECVQDMDHENMFWYRQDPGLGLRLIYFSYDVKMKEKGDIPEGYSVSREKKERFSLILESASTNQTSMYLCASSVGVAGVLDTQYFGPGTRLTVL.

As for this clone: Different DNA sequences within this sample yield the same CDR3. V is TRBV29-1 and J is TRBJ2-7; the match to TRBD1 covers 9 bases. This CDR3 region has 13 residues. From germline, CDR1 is SQVTM and CDR2 ANQGSEA. V shed 6 bases, J shed 4 bases, and the junction held 7 bases outside the gene matches. CDR3 sequence reads: CSVPGQGSYEQYF. Here the CDR3 DNA reads TGCAGCGTACCGGGACAGGGATCGTACGAGCAGTACTTC.

J is TRBJ2-2 and V is TRBV27; 9 positions match TRBD1. CDR1 is MNHEY and CDR2 is SMNVEV in the germline V gene (reference sequence). The V segment lost 5 bases and the J segment 7 bases; nucleotides outside the gene matches: 8. CDR3 length equals 15 residues. This chain's CDR3 is CASSTRDRADGELFF. Written as DNA, the CDR3 is TGTGCCAGCAGTACCCGGGACAGGGCCGACGGGGAGCTGTTTTTT.

This chain links TRBV10-3 with TRBJ2-7; weak D call: TRBD2 (6 bases). Trimming took off 3 bases at V and 3 bases at J, with 24 bases between the two ends. This CDR3 has 18 residues. In germline, CDR1 is ENHRY, CDR2 SYGVKD. CDR3 sequence reads: CAISDQGRGEFKGYEQYF. The CDR3 bases are TGTGCCATCAGTGATCAAGGGCGCGGGGAGTTCAAGGGCTACGAGCAGTACTTC.

This chain's CDR3 is CASTLVVRGPEGTDTQYF. The CDR3 DNA follows: TGTGCCAGCACCTTGGTGGTTAGGGGTCCGGAAGGAACAGATACGCAGTATTTT. The chain couples TRBV27 to TRBJ2-3; possible D gene TRBD1, 5 bases. The CDR3 is made up of 18 amino acids. Trimming stripped 7 bases from V and 3 bases from J, with 26 bases between. Germline V gene sequence: CDR1 MNHEY, CDR2 SMNVEV (reference sequence).

The chain employs TRBV10-1 and TRBJ2-5; the D gene is possibly TRBD2 (5 bases). V dropped 0 bases and J dropped 4 bases, with 9 bases sitting between them. CDR3 length equals 14 residues. Germline CDR1 WNHNN, CDR2 SYGVQD (reference sequence). The CDR3 region has the DNA TGCGCCAGCAGTGAGTCAGTTCGGGGAGAGACCCAGTACTTC. Amino acids: CASSESVRGETQYF.